This T cell receptor (beta chain) was captured by sequencing in a study of vaccination effects on CD4 cells after COVID-19. As for the study in general: Post-vaccine sampling occurred a median 72 days after the second dose.

A single count supports this clone. Its antigen is as yet unknown. In the ViraFEST assay, antigen-specific CD4+ clonotypes were identified by expansion after peptide-pool stimulation. Culture proceeded for 10 days, and CD4+ T cells were then isolated. Everyone in the study got two shots of either the BNT162b2 or mRNA-1273 vaccine. A half-medium replacement with IL-2 medium was carried out on days 3 and 7. Study-wide results and caveats: A shortage of convalescent patients and an absence of early post-infection timepoints characterized the study.

Assay used: immunoSEQ multiplex PCR; TCRdb lists only in-frame clones, some missing. The table has some 35,000 clones, 70% to 85% seen once. Trimming removed 0 bases from V and 3 bases from J; junction bases left unmatched: 16. The CDR3 length is 19 residues. The chain recombines TRBV5-3 with TRBJ2-5; 8 bases fit TRBD2. TRBV5-3 is given ORF status, its function remaining uncertain. This clonotype was sampled from a human donor who received a COVID-19 vaccine. Some clones in this sample may be carry-over from other donors' samples. Sample: CD4+ T cells from PBMCs cultured with HCoV-NL63 spike peptides, taken after COVID-19 vaccination. The DNA for the CDR3 is TGTGCCAGAAGCTTGGATGGGGGAAGCGGGGGCGAAACCAAAGAGACCCAGTACTTC. It codes for CARSLDGGSGGETKETQYF.